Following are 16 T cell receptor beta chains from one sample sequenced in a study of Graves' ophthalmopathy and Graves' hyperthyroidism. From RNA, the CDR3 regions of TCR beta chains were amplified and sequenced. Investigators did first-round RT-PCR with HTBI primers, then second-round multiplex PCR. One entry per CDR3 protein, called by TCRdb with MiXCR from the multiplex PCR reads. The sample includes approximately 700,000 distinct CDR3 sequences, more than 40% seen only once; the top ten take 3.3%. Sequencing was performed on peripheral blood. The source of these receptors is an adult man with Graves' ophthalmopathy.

DNA of the CDR3: TGCAGTGCTCGAAAGTCGGGGGTAGTCACCTACGAGCAGTACTTC. Translated, it gives CSARKSGVVTYEQYF. This rearrangement joins TRBV20-1 to TRBJ2-7, with D possibly matching TRBD2 (6 bases). Trimming cost V 5 bases and J 2 bases, with 19 bases left between them. Germline CDR1 reads DFQATT; CDR2 reads SNEGSKA (reference sequence). CDR3 length: 15 residues.

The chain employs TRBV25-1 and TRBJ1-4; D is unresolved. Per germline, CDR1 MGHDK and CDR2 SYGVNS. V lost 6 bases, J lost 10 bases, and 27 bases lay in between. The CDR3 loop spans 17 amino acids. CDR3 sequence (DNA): TGTGCCAGCAGACCTGCAGAAACGACAATCGGGGTGGCAAAACTGTTTTTT. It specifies CASRPAETTIGVAKLFF.

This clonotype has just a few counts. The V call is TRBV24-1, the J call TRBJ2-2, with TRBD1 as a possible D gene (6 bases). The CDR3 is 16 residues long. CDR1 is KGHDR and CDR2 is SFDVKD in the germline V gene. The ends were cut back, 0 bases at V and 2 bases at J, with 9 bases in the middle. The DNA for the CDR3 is TGTGCCACCAGTGATTTGCGGGGACAAAACACCGGGGAGCTGTTTTTT. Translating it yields CATSDLRGQNTGELFF.

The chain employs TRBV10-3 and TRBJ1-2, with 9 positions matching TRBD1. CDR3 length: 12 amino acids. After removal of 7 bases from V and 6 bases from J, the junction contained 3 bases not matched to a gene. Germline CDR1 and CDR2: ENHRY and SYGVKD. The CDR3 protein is CAIKRTGDGYTF. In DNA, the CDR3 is TGTGCCATCAAGAGGACAGGGGATGGCTACACCTTC.

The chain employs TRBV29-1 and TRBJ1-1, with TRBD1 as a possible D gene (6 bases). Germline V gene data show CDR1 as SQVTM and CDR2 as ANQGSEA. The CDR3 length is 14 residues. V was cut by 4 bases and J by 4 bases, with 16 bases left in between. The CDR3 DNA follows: TGCAGCGTTGGAGGGGGTCGGCGGCCCACTGAAGCTTTCTTT. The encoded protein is CSVGGGRRPTEAFF. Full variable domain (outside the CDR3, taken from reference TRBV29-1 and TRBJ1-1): SAVISQKPSRDICQRGTSLTIQCQVDSQVTMMFWYRQQPGQSLTLIATANQGSEATYESGFVIDKFPISRPNLTFSTLTVSNMSPEDSSIYLCSVGGGRRPTEAFFGQGTRLTVV.

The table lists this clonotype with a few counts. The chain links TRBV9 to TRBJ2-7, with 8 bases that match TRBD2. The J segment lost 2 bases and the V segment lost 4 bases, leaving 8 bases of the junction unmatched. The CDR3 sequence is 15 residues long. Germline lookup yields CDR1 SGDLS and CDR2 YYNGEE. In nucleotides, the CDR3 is TGTGCCAGCAGCCCTCAAGCGGGAGCCCCCTACGAGCAGTACTTC. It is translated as CASSPQAGAPYEQYF.

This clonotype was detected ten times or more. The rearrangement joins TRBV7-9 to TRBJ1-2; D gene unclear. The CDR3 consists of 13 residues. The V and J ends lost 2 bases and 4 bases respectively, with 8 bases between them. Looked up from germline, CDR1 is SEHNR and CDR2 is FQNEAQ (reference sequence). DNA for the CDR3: TGTGCCAGCAGCTTATCAGGTCCCTATGGCTACACCTTC. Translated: CASSLSGPYGYTF.

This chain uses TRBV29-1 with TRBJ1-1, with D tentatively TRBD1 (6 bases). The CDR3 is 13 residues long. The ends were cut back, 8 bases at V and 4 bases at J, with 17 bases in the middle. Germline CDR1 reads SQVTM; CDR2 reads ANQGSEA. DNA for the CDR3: TGCAGCCGATACACAGGGTTGGGCACTGAAGCTTTCTTT. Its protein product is CSRYTGLGTEAFF.

In DNA, the CDR3 is TGCAGTGCTGGGACTAGCGGGAATGAAAAACTGTTTTTT. As protein: CSAGTSGNEKLFF. The chain uses TRBV20-1 and TRBJ1-4; D may be TRBD1 (5 bases). Germline CDR1 DFQATT, CDR2 SNEGSKA (reference sequence). The CDR3 length is 13 residues. Trimming removed 5 bases at V and 5 bases at J, with 12 bases between.

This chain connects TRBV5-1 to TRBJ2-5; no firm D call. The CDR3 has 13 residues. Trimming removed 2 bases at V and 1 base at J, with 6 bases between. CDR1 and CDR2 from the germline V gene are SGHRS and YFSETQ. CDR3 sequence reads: CASSFSAQETQYF. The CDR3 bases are TGCGCCAGCAGCTTCTCCGCCCAAGAGACCCAGTACTTC.

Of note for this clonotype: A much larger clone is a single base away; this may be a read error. The CDR3 here is CAISGVNTEAFF. The CDR3 bases are TGTGCCATCAGTGGGGTGAACACTGAAGCTTTCTTT. This chain connects TRBV10-3 to TRBJ1-1; D not certain. The CDR3 sequence is 12 residues long. The V gene lost 4 bases and the J gene lost 0 bases, with 3 bases spanning the gap. Germline lookup yields CDR1 ENHRY and CDR2 SYGVKD.

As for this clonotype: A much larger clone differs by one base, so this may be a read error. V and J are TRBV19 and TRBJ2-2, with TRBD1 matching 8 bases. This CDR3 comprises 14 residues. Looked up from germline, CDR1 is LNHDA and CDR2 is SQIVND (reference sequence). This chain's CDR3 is CASRNRGNAGELFF. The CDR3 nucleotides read TGTGCCAGTCGGAACAGGGGGAACGCCGGGGAGCTGTTTTTT.

The CDR3: CASSLDSGGNTIYF. The DNA for the CDR3 is TGTGCCAGCAGTTTGGACAGCGGTGGAAACACCATATATTTT. This chain uses TRBV12-3 or TRBV12-4 with TRBJ1-3, with a weak D call TRBD1 (6 bases). Trimming removed 3 bases from V and 3 bases from J, with 9 bases in between. The CDR3 has 14 amino acids.

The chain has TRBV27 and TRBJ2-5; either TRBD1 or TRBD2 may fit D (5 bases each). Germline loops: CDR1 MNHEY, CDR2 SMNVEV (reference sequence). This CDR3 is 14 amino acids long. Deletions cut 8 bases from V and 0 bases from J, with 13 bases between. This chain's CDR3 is CASGDPQYQETQYF. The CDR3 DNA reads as TGTGCCAGCGGGGACCCGCAGTACCAAGAGACCCAGTACTTC.

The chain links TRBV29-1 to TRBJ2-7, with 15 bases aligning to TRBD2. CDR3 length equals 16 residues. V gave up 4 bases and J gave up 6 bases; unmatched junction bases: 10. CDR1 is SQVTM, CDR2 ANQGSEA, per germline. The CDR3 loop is CSVVTGTSGGPGEQYF. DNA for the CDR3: TGCAGCGTTGTGACCGGGACTAGCGGGGGGCCTGGCGAGCAGTACTTC.

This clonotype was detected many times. This CDR3 reads CASSLAGPAEQYF. CDR3 in DNA: TGTGCCAGCAGTCTAGCAGGGCCGGCCGAGCAGTACTTC. The chain combines TRBV9 with TRBJ2-7, with D perhaps given as TRBD1 or TRBD2 (5 bases each). Germline values: CDR1 SGDLS, CDR2 YYNGEE. Trimming left V 5 bases short and J 6 bases short, with 15 bases between. The CDR3 has 13 amino acids.